A selection of T cell receptor beta chains follows, all from one sample in a study of cytomegalovirus exposure and HLA in healthy donors. Assay used: immunoSEQ multiplex PCR; TCRdb lists only in-frame clones, some missing. The sample records some 120,000 clones, about 81% being singletons. The sequencing input was PBMCs. The receptors derive from a woman in her twenties or thirties in good health and CMV-seronegative. Each CDR3 is given with its conserved first and last residue.

cdr3_length v_call cdr3_aa
13 TRBV9 CASSSRQTDTQYF
14 TRBV27 CASSFSRALYEQYF
15 TRBV7-2 CASPSTSPNTGELFF
13 TRBV27 CASSSQNRGRQFF
15 TRBV6-5 CASTQWQGSGNTIYF
18 TRBV10-3 CAISEPRTSGGLSYEQYF
13 TRBV27 CASSTGGGTEAFF
15 TRBV4-2 CASSQDSPYNSPLHF
14 TRBV30 CACISGRRAGELFF
13 TRBV9 CASRPGQTDTQYF
12 TRBV14 CASSRTGNEQFF
14 TRBV6-6 CASSPTGPRSPLHF
11 TRBV5-1 CASSLEGPQYF
17 TRBV21-1 CASSPRGAGTHNYGYTF
15 TRBV9 CASSVEQGIHAEAFF
14 TRBV27 CASRRDRGNTEAFF
14 TRBV5-1 CASSPTGEYEKLFF
15 TRBV7-9 CASSLLAGGTDTQYF
14 TRBV28 CASMTGQGMFEAFF
17 TRBV14 CASSQDRGGISGNTIYF
13 TRBV7-2 CASSPGQNTEAFF
16 TRBV7-2 CASNSGGLAVKETQYF
13 TRBV27 CASSRGTHNEQFF
19 TRBV11-2 CASSSFFNPSGRSPDTQYF
13 TRBV7-9 CASSPRDTGELFF
15 TRBV7-9 CASSPQTGRVNTIYF
15 TRBV18 CASSPPGRVSYEQYF
15 TRBV2 CASRGTSGRYNEQFF
14 TRBV7-3 CASSTQAGAETQYF
16 TRBV14 CTSTPRGLGGSTEAFF
15 TRBV7-9 CASSFGDSSGNTIYF
15 TRBV11-2 CASSSLLAGSGELFF
14 TRBV4-2 CASSPEGGGNEQFF
17 TRBV7-9 CASSLVVVRDLYNEQFF
18 TRBV4-2 CASSQGRTSGRHNNEQFF
13 TRBV5-4 CASSLQDTGELFF
16 TRBV7-2 CASSLRPRGAGNIQYF
15 TRBV2 CASSDGTGGEETQYF